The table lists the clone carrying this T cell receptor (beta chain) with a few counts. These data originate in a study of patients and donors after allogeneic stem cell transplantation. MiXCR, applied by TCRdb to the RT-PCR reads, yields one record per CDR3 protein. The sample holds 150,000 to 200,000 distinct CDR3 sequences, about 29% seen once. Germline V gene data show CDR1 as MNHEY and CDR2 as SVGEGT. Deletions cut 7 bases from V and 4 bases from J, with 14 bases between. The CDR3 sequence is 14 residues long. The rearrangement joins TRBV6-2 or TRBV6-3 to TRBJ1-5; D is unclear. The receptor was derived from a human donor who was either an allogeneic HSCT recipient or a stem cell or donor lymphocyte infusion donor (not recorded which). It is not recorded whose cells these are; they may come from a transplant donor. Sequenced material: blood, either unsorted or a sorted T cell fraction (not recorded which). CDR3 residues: CASTLVGGNQPQHF. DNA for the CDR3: TGTGCCAGCACCCTAGTTGGTGGGAATCAGCCCCAGCATTTT.